The sequence of this T cell receptor (beta chain) was determined in a study of T cell responses to AZD1222 COVID-19 vaccine. Overall study results and limits: The donor cohort was predominantly white British with a female majority, and clonal diversity may have been underestimated.

This clone was seen only once. Its antigen is not identified. Produced via immunoSEQ multiplex PCR; TCRdb's table is partial and in-frame only. Of 130,000 to 150,000 clones listed, approximately 88% are singletons. V lost 5 bases and J 0 bases, leaving 11 bases between the germline ends. Germline CDR1 SGHKS, CDR2 YYEKEE (reference sequence). The CDR3 loop spans 15 amino acids. This sequence joins TRBV5-5 and TRBJ2-2; no clear D. Sample: peripheral blood, taken on day 0 of MenACWY control vaccination. The receptor was derived from an adult in good health. The CDR3 DNA follows: TGTGCCAGCAGTCCTGAAGCCTCGAACACCGGGGAGCTGTTTTTT. Encoded protein: CASSPEASNTGELFF.